This T cell receptor (beta chain) is drawn from a study of OX40 agonist ivuxolimab in advanced cancers. Across the whole study: The mean age was about 57 years, ranging from about 23 to 85, with more than 70% of participants male. Study results and limitations: The work left the antigen specificity of expanded peripheral T cells undetermined.

Patients were excluded for autoimmune disease history or systemic immunosuppression. Trimming took off 4 bases at V and 1 base at J, with 22 bases between the two ends. This CDR3 has 18 amino acids. The germline V gene encodes CDR1 MGHRA and CDR2 YSYEKL. In the case of this clone: Its specificity is not known.

The table came from immunoSEQ multiplex PCR; TCRdb's copy has only in-frame clones and leaves some out. The sample yields 37,000 or so clones, about 90% seen once. The source was CD4+ or CD8+ T cells sorted from blood, collected in a trial of the OX40 agonist ivuxolimab. V and J are TRBV4-1 and TRBJ1-1; D gene unclear. This clonotype originated in an adult with an advanced solid tumor such as melanoma, head and neck, liver or kidney cancer. For the CDR3, the DNA is TGCGCCAGCAGCCCCCCCCCTGCGGTCTCGGGCCGGAACACTGAAGCTTTCTTT. Amino acids: CASSPPPAVSGRNTEAFF.